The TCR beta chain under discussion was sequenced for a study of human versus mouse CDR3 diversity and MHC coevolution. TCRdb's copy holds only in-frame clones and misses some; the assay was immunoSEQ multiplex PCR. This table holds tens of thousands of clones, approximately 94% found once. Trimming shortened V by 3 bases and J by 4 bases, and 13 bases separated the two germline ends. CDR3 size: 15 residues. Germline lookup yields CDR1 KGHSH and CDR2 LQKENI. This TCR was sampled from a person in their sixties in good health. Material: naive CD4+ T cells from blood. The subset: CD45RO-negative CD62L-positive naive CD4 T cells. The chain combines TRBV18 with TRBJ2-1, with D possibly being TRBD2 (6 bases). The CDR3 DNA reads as TGTGCCAGCTCACCCCCCGGGAGTTCATACAATGAGCAGTTCTTC. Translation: CASSPPGSSYNEQFF.